This T cell receptor (beta chain) was recorded in a study of spatial heterogeneity in lung cancer. Across the study: The study observed each unique TCR and UMI combination more than ten times on average in raw reads.

Via MiXCR, TCRdb re-called the 5' RACE reads, giving one row per CDR3 protein. The sample contains over a thousand distinct CDR3 sequences, 16% of which appear only once. Regarding time point: sample taken at primary tumor resection. A total of under 80 untreated early-stage non-small cell lung cancer patients served as donors. Unsorted tumor, nontumor lung tissue or cryopreserved PBMC supplied the whole RNA. This clonotype was seen only a few times. Its antigen is as yet unknown. General study findings and limits: The authors estimated that approximately 7% of tumor T cells were covered for alpha chains and approximately 14% for beta chains. Higher tumor mutation counts went along with higher counts of expanded intratumoral alpha and beta TCRs.

Germline CDR1 reads KGHSH; CDR2 reads LQKENI. Trimming removed 0 bases from V and 3 bases from J, with 17 bases in between. The CDR3 extends over 17 amino acids. The chain combines TRBV18 with TRBJ1-1; D perhaps matches TRBD1 (5 bases). The sequence was collected from a female donor with early-stage non-small cell lung cancer. The sample was lung tumor tissue, taken at surgery. CDR3 in amino acids: CASSPPVRERGDTEAFF. DNA for the CDR3: TGTGCCAGCTCACCACCGGTCCGGGAGAGGGGCGACACTGAAGCTTTCTTT.